This paragraph reports one T cell receptor (beta chain). This clone was seen just once. The antigen this receptor binds is unknown. No clone much larger than this one lies a single base away; base qualities are absent. Healthy HIV-negative adults with no recently reported acute infections or vaccinations were included as donors. Every donor was a Caucasian adult living in Nashville, Tennessee, USA. CD8 memory samples were composed of magnetically selected CD45RO+ cells combined with CCR7-negative CD45RA+ effector memory (TemRA) cells. Blood was collected by leukapheresis, and PBMCs were isolated by Ficoll-Histopaque density gradient centrifugation and then cryopreserved in liquid nitrogen vapor phase. Analytical flow cytometry was used to check the purity and quantity of each magnetically sorted T cell population. Genomic DNA was isolated from each sorted fraction and quantified by UV absorbance on a Nanodrop 2000c.

The data are from a study of shared clonotypes between healthy human individuals (dated by TCRdb to 2018 to 2020). Study-level background: The cohort comprised a couple of women and three men aged 18 to 49 years. For each donor, CD4 naive and CD4 memory were each run on three plates, CD8 naive on two plates, and CD8 memory on one plate. To estimate repertoire size and how much clonotypes are shared between individuals, the study performed deep sequencing of blood TCR repertoires from 4 to 6 healthy adults. To increase sequencing depth and limit assay-specific biases, TCR repertoire library preparation and sequencing were carried out by different laboratories using diverse techniques. Between about 0.85 and 10 billion PBMCs per donor were obtained by leukapheresis. Broad study findings and their caveats: Compared with non-shared clonotypes, clonotypes shared by all four sorted-subset donors had higher generation probabilities. When several donors were compared, the shared fraction of clonotypes was 5% to 6.5% for naive CD4, roughly 3.3% for naive CD8, more than 2% for memory CD4, and less than 0.45% for memory CD8. Even with the large sequencing depth, rarefaction of the sorted-subset datasets indicated that sequencing was incomplete. Naive subsets generally had larger estimated clonotype richness than memory subsets did. Because the study included a small number of donors, the genetic and exposure-history diversity represented was limited. Based on pairwise subsampling, the degree of clonotype sharing among donors was expected to be affected by sequencing depth. Sampling was restricted to blood, and TCR repertoires in tissue are likely to differ from TCR repertoires in blood.

From cysteine to phenylalanine, the CDR3 is 14 amino acids long. The kept DNA is CDR3 alone, 42 bases in frame from the first base. The germline V gene yields SGHVS for CDR1 and FQNEAQ for CDR2. A distance of 13 bases separates the germline ends of V and J, which lose 4 bases and 3 bases respectively. Using the deep immunoSEQ assay, multiplex PCR amplified TCR CDR3 regions from genomic DNA. Extracted genomic DNA from each cell subset was spread evenly across all wells of several immunoSEQ 96-well plates, with each plate serving as a replicate. Each replicate PCR for sorted subsets received 150 to 250 ng genomic DNA, equal to about 30,000 T cell genomes. The purified libraries were quantified using a Qubit 3.0 fluorometer, sized with a Bioanalyzer 2100, and then quantified again using the KAPA Library Quantification kit. A separate single-read 150-cycle Illumina NextSeq 550 flow cell was used to sequence each immunoSEQ 96-well plate. Regarding the original processing steps: Because the immunoSEQ output included only junctional sequences and no quality scores, the filtering could not be the same as the filtering used for full-length reads. To assign V/J genes and CDR3, sequences were annotated using PyIR, a Python wrapper for IgBLAST v1.9, with IMGT germline references. Any read was removed if the V/J assignment was weak (E-value above 1e-6), the CDR3 was missing, or the read contained stop codons, out-of-frame junctions, or ambiguous translated residues. V3J clonotypes were defined by identical inferred V gene, J gene, and CDR3 amino acid sequence. Percentage overlap between repertoires was calculated by dividing the number of shared unique clonotypes by the size of the smaller repertoire. RTK rarefaction, the Chao1 estimator, and Recon v2.1 estimates of unobserved clonotypes were used to assess repertoire richness. For all TCRbeta clonotypes obtained by the gDNA method from four donors, generation probabilities were computed with OLGA. As stored in TCRdb, this immuneACCESS dataset retains in-frame rearrangements with V and J assigned. A fraction of the clones does not appear; measured against another copy, unresolved V genes explain less than half of the discrepancy, and the remainder lacks a known reason. D and trimming were read from the DNA, whereas the V and J calls and clone size are those reported in that table. The sample table lists 300,000 to 400,000 clones, 80% to 90% of them with a count of one. The biggest ten clones account for around 16% of the sample.

The chain was built from TRBV7-8 and TRBJ2-7; the D call is possibly TRBD1 or TRBD2, each sharing 5 bases. The receptor was isolated from a man aged 18 to 29 in good health. Sequencing was done on a sample of memory CD8+ T cells sorted from blood. Reading the label with the study, this specimen's cell subset or site is: CD45RO+ cells pooled with CCR7-negative TemRA cells. CDR3 protein: CASSWLGESYEQYF. Read as DNA, the sequence is TGTGCCAGCAGCTGGTTAGGGGAGAGCTACGAGCAGTACTTC.